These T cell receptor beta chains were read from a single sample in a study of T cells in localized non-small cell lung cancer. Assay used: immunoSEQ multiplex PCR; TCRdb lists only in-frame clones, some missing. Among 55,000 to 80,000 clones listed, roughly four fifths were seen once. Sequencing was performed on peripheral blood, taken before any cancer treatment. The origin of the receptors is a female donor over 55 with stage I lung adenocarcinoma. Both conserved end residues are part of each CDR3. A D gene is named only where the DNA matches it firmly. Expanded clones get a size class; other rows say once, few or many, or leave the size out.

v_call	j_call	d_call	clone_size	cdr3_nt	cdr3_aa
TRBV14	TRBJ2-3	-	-	TGTGCCAGCAGCCAAATCCGACCGAGAAGCACAGATACGCAGTATTTT	CASSQIRPRSTDTQYF
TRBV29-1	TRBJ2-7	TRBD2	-	TGCAGCGGGGCGGGAGTCAATTCCTACGAGCAGTACTTC	CSGAGVNSYEQYF
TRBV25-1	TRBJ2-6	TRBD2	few	TGTGCCAGCAGTGGGGGACTAGCGGGGGTCTCTGGGGCCAACGTCCTGACTTTC	CASSGGLAGVSGANVLTF
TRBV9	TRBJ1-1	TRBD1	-	TGTGCCAGCAGCCCCTCATGGACAGGGCGAGGGGAAGCTTTCTTT	CASSPSWTGRGEAFF
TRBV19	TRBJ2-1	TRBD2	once	TGTGCCAGTAGTATATTTAGCGGGGGTTGGGGTGAGCAGTTCTTC	CASSIFSGGWGEQFF
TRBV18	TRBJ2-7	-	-	TGTGCCAGCTCGTCCGATAGTCGGAACCACGAGCAGTACTTC	CASSSDSRNHEQYF
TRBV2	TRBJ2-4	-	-	TGTGCCAGCACTGGCACAGGCAATACAAACATTCAGTACTTC	CASTGTGNTNIQYF
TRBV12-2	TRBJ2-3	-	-	TGTGCAAGTCGCGAAGGGCAGAAACAGGGTCCCTCCACAGATACGCAGTATTTT	CASREGQKQGPSTDTQYF
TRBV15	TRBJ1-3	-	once	TGTGCCACCAGCAGAGAAGGAACGGGGCGGTGGGGGGCGTCCTCTGGAAACACCATATATTTT	CATSREGTGRWGASSGNTIYF
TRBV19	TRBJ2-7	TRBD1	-	TGTGCCAGTAGTAACAGGGGTTTAAGCTCCTACGAGCAGTACTTC	CASSNRGLSSYEQYF
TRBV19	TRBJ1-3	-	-	TGTGCCAGTCTAAATGGGGGGCGCGGAAACACCATATATTTT	CASLNGGRGNTIYF
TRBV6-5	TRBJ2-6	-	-	TGTGCCAGCAAAGGGGCGCAAGGGGCCAACGTCCTGACTTTC	CASKGAQGANVLTF
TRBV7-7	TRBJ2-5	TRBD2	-	TGTGCTAGCAGCTTAGCGGGACTAGGAGAGACCCAGTACTTC	CASSLAGLGETQYF
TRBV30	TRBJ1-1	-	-	TGTGCCTGGAGTAAGGGTGGGTTAAACACTGAAGCTTTCTTT	CAWSKGGLNTEAFF
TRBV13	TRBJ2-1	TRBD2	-	TGTGCCAGCAGCTTAGAGGGACTAGCGGACTACAATGAGCAGTTCTTC	CASSLEGLADYNEQFF
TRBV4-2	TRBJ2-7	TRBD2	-	TGTGCCAGCAGCCAAGGTAGCGGGAGCTCCTACGAGCAGTACTTC	CASSQGSGSSYEQYF
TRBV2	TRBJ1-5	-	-	TGTGCCAGCAGCACTGGACAGAGCAATCAGCCCCAGCATTTT	CASSTGQSNQPQHF
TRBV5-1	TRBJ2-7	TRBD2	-	TGCGCCAGCAGCTTGGTCCCTAGCGGGGGCTCCTACGAGCAGTACTTC	CASSLVPSGGSYEQYF
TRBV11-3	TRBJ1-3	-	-	TGTGCCAGCAGCCCGCCGCGGGGCTCTGGAAACACCATATATTTT	CASSPPRGSGNTIYF
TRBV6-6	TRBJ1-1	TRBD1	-	TGTGCCAGTAGGGGACAGGGGGACACTGAAGCTTTCTTT	CASRGQGDTEAFF
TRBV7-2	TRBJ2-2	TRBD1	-	TGTGCCAGCAGCCGGACAGGGGGAGGGGAGCTGTTTTTT	CASSRTGGGELFF
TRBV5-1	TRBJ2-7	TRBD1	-	TGCGCCAGCAGCTTGTATGGACAGGCCGGGATGGGTTACGAGCAGTACTTC	CASSLYGQAGMGYEQYF
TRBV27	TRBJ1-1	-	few	TGTGCCAGCACTTCAAGGTTCGGATACACTGAAGCTTTCTTT	CASTSRFGYTEAFF
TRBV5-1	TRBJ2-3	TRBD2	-	TGCGCCAGCAGCCGCACCGGGACTAGTACAGATACGCAGTATTTT	CASSRTGTSTDTQYF
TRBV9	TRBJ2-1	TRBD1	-	TGTGCCAGCAGCGTGGACTACAGGGGGGATGATGAGCAGTTCTTC	CASSVDYRGDDEQFF
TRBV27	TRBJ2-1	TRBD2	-	TGTGCCAGCAGTCCCGGGACTAGCGGATACAATGAGCAGTTCTTC	CASSPGTSGYNEQFF
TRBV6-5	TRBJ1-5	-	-	TGTGCCAGCAGCCGAGACAGCCCTGGAGGGCCCCAGCATTTT	CASSRDSPGGPQHF
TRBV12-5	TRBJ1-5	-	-	TGTGCTAGTGGTTTGGTAAACTTTGGGGCACAGGGCAATCAGCCCCAGCATTTT	CASGLVNFGAQGNQPQHF
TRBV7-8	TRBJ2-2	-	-	TGTGCCACATTGCCCAAGGGACCCCAGATCCCCGGGGAGCTGTTTTTT	CATLPKGPQIPGELFF
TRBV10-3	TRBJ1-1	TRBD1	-	TGTGCCATCAGTGGGGACAGGGGGGTCACTGAAGCTTTCTTT	CAISGDRGVTEAFF
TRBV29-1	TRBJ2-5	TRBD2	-	TGCAGCGTTGAAGAATGGCTAGCGGGAGGCCAAGAGACCCAGTACTTC	CSVEEWLAGGQETQYF
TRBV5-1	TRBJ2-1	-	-	TGCGCCAGCAGCTTGGGTGGGTTTTCCTACAATGAGCAGTTCTTC	CASSLGGFSYNEQFF
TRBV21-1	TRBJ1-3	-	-	TGTGCCAGCAGCAAAGAAGAGGACAGTCACTTCGAAGCGGCTGGAAACACCATATATTTT	CASSKEEDSHFEAAGNTIYF
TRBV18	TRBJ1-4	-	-	TGTGCCAGCTCACCAGGGTCGGCTAATGAAAAACTGTTTTTT	CASSPGSANEKLFF
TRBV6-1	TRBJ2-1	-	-	TGTGCCAGCAGTCAGGAATTGGTACTTGAGCAGTTCTTC	CASSQELVLEQFF
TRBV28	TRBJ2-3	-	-	TGTGCCAGCAGTTTAAGGGGAACAGATACGCAGTATTTT	CASSLRGTDTQYF
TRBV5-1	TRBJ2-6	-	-	TGCGCCAGCAGCTTGTTGGCGGTCTCTGGGGCCAACGTCCTGACTTTC	CASSLLAVSGANVLTF
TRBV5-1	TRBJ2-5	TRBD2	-	TGCGCCAGCAGCCCTGGGGAACCTAGCGGCCGACAAGAGACCCAGTACTTC	CASSPGEPSGRQETQYF
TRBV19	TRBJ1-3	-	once	TGTGCCAGCAAGTGGAGAAACACCATATATTTT	CASKWRNTIYF